This TCR beta chain was obtained from a study of Graves' ophthalmopathy and Graves' hyperthyroidism. Findings and limits, study-wide: With a specificity of under 85% and a sensitivity of more than 65%, the model predicted ophthalmopathy progression.

V gave up 1 base and J gave up 1 base, with 4 bases separating them. In germline, CDR1 is SGHVS, CDR2 FQNEAQ. The CDR3 is made up of 14 amino acids. In its sample, this clonotype was seen many times. Its antigen is unknown. The study amplified TCR beta CDR3 regions using RNA transcripts. HTBI primers served in a first-round RT-PCR, which a second-round multiplex PCR followed. TCRdb reanalysed the multiplex PCR reads using MiXCR and keeps one entry per CDR3 protein. The data contain about 620,000 distinct CDR3 sequences, about 24% of them singletons. Hyperthyroidism was classified as stable if no ophthalmopathy occurred within 18 months of follow-up. Hyperthyroidism cases were recent diagnoses of under 2 months' duration in people aged 18 to 65. Other autoimmune disease, uncontrolled infection, pregnancy and lactation led to exclusion.

Sequences were obtained from peripheral blood. The origin of this receptor is a woman younger than 30 with stable Graves' hyperthyroidism. Some clones in this sample may be carry-over from other donors' samples. This chain uses TRBV7-8 with TRBJ2-2; D is unclear. CDR3 coding DNA: TGTGCCAGCAGCTTAGTGTTGAACACCGGGGAGCTGTTTTTT. This encodes CASSLVLNTGELFF.